This TCR beta chain was sequenced during a study of post-analysis software for immune sequencing data. Study-level findings and limits: Among multiple sclerosis patients, normalized Chao1 diversity was significantly below that of controls.

This clonotype has only a few counts. Its antigen is unknown. The TCR beta cDNA libraries carried unique molecular identifiers. MiXCR was run by TCRdb on the PCR reads, yielding one entry per CDR3 protein. The table records 700,000 to 800,000 distinct CDR3 sequences, 25% to 30% of them present only once. Sequencing input: blood. The source is a girl aged 10-17 years with multiple sclerosis.

CDR3 DNA: TGTGCCAGCAGATCGGGACAGTTGGGGGTCGGGGAGACCCAGTACTTC. Translation gives CASRSGQLGVGETQYF. This chain uses TRBV6-5 with TRBJ2-5; 7 bases agree with TRBD1. The germline V gene has CDR1 MNHEY and CDR2 SVGAGI. The CDR3 is made up of 16 amino acids. Trimming took 6 bases from V and 5 from J; bases not matched to a gene: 15.